What follows describes a single T cell receptor beta chain. What it recognizes is unknown. The sample comes from a study of CD8 T cells in ankylosing spondylitis. General observations from the study: Under 10 highly homologous variants formed a TCR beta motif that appeared characteristic of ankylosing spondylitis blood.

Using its own MiXCR run on the 5' RACE reads, TCRdb lists one record per CDR3 protein. This table has 800,000 to 900,000 distinct CDR3 sequences, about 11% appearing once. CDR1 is SGHRS and CDR2 is YFSETQ in the germline V gene. J gave up 9 bases and V 3 bases, and 4 bases lay outside the gene matches. CDR3 length: 14 residues. This sequence originates from a male donor with ankylosing spondylitis. The rearrangement joins TRBV5-1 to TRBJ2-1, with TRBD1 matching over 12 bases. Material for sequencing was blood, either unsorted or a sorted T cell fraction (not recorded which). CDR3 nucleotide sequence: TGCGCCAGCAGCTCGGGACAGGGGGCTAGTGAGCAGTTCTTC. Residues: CASSSGQGASEQFF.